This entry is about one T cell receptor beta chain. Its antigen remains unknown. This sample is drawn from a study of T cell repertoires in cytomegalovirus infection. Study overall: Public TCR beta signatures marked donors with CMV infection and the matching HLA.

Study-wide results and caveats: HLA-C-restricted, CMV-specific TCR beta clonotypes were dominant ex vivo.

TCRdb recomputed calls from the reads with MiXCR, one row per CDR3 protein. Of 650,000 to 900,000 distinct CDR3 sequences listed, 25% to 35% were seen once; the top ten hold around 13%. The TCR sequence derives from a human donor in good health (CMV status not recorded). Some clones in this sample may be carry-over from other donors' samples. Source: cultured CD8+ T cells from PBMCs, taken from culture after CMV antigen stimulation.

This CDR3 reads CASRTGVGTEAFF. The DNA for the CDR3 is TGTGCCAGCAGGACAGGGGTCGGCACTGAAGCTTTCTTT. The V gene is TRBV27, the J gene TRBJ1-1; 8 bases match TRBD1. CDR1 and CDR2 from the germline V gene are MNHEY and SMNVEV (reference sequence). The junction had 4 bases not matched to a gene; V was cut back by 6 bases and J by 4 bases. The CDR3 totals 13 residues.